This TCR beta chain is from a study of HIV-infected patients and healthy controls. Trimming shortened V by 6 bases and J by 5 bases, and 12 bases separated the two germline ends. Germline lookup yields CDR1 ENHRY and CDR2 SYGVKD. The CDR3 has 13 amino acids. This clonotype was observed many times. TCRdb independently ran MiXCR on the 5' RACE reads; one entry per CDR3 protein. Of about 63,000 distinct CDR3 sequences listed, approximately 15% are singletons. The chain is built from TRBV10-3 and TRBJ2-3, with D perhaps assigned TRBD1 or TRBD2 (5 bases each). The specimen was CD4+ T cells from blood. The sequence was obtained from a human donor in good health. The CDR3, as DNA: TGTGCCATCAGGGAATTGGGGGAAGATACGCAGTATTTT. Its translation is CAIRELGEDTQYF.